The clone carrying this T cell receptor (beta chain) showed up just once. Its antigen is currently unknown. This table comes from immunoSEQ multiplex PCR, and its TCRdb copy is limited to in-frame clones, with some not included. The sample has 10,000 to 15,000 clones, 86% seen once. The sample comes from a study of T cells in localized non-small cell lung cancer. The study's findings and limits: A denser population of T cells in blood accompanied longer overall survival. Without multi-region sequencing, intratumor heterogeneity could not be excluded.

V was clipped by 1 base and J by 8 bases, with 26 bases between them. Germline loops: CDR1 SGHVS, CDR2 FQNEAQ. The CDR3 runs to 19 residues. The starting material was peripheral blood, obtained before any cancer treatment. This TCR came from a male donor aged 60 or over with stage III lung adenocarcinoma. The rearrangement joins TRBV7-8 to TRBJ1-4; no reliable D call. CDR3 amino acids: CASSLDRAGSSNQREKLFF. Here the CDR3 DNA reads TGTGCCAGCAGCTTAGATAGGGCCGGGTCGAGCAATCAACGGGAAAAACTGTTTTTT.